The clone carrying this TCR beta chain has a count of ten or more. The time point here: newly diagnosed GD, antithyroid drugs for less than 3 months. There was RNA extracted from PBMCs, and the TCR library was made from it. These data originate in a study of regulatory T cells in long-lasting Graves disease. TCR beta libraries were built with iRepertoire HTBI primers and Arm-PCR of CDR3 regions. TCRdb used MiXCR to reprocess the multiplex PCR reads, holding one entry per CDR3 protein. The sample has around 500,000 distinct CDR3 sequences, roughly 14% seen once. The germline V gene encodes CDR1 KGHDR and CDR2 SFDVKD. Unmatched junction bases numbered 7, after V lost 9 bases and J lost 0 bases. The CDR3 is made up of 15 amino acids. This same sample was also part of a study on T cells in Graves' hyperthyroidism and ophthalmopathy.

The chain joins TRBV24-1 to TRBJ1-5; 7 bases map to TRBD1. The receptor's source is a man aged 25 to 45 with Graves disease. This sample comprised peripheral blood mononuclear cells (PBMCs), obtained at new diagnosis, from a patient treated with antithyroid drugs. CDR3 nucleotides: TGTGCCACCCAACGACAGGGCCCTAGCAATCAGCCCCAGCATTTT. It is translated as CATQRQGPSNQPQHF.